Sequencing of this TCR beta chain was carried out in a study of blood T cell repertoires in COVID-19 (dated by TCRdb to the early 2020s). Study-level background: The collaborator samples originated in the United States, Italy and Spain and spanned the acute and convalescent phases of COVID-19. The samples were drawn from the first 160 participants of the ongoing ImmuneRACE study and from about 1,200 subjects provided by 6 global collaborators. The prospective study material was composed of cDNA or gDNA derived from T cells, B-cell-depleted T cells, or PBMCs. The repertoires were released in a freely available public database intended as a resource for research on the immune response to SARS-CoV-2. The dataset comprised deeply sampled blood TCRbeta repertoires from subjects exposed to, actively infected with, or recovered from COVID-19. Nearly every sample came with metadata listing a de-identified subject ID, COVID-19 status, age in years and sex. Where available, HLA class I and class II types were obtained from metadata supplied by the sample provider rather than from assay-based typing.

What the research found in general, with its limitations: Clinical and demographic metadata were provided uncurated, with the amount varying by source and participant.

Each collaborating institution followed its own protocols to collect whole blood in K2EDTA tubes. Collaborator samples were shipped for TCRbeta analysis as frozen whole blood, isolated PBMCs, or DNA extracted from either sample type. The germline V gene yields MGHDK for CDR1 and SYGVNS for CDR2. The cysteine opens and the phenylalanine closes a CDR3 of 13 amino acids. The CDR3 DNA has 39 bases and is translated from base 1. Unmatched junction bases come to 5, with V trimmed by 3 bases and J by 7 bases. Details on this clone: Its antigen has not been determined. It has no much larger one-base neighbor in the sample; base qualities were not kept.

TCRbeta CDR3 regions were amplified from genomic DNA using the immunoSEQ Assay, a bias-controlled multiplex PCR. In the source study's methods: The number of nucleated cells in each sample was estimated by amplification of reference gene primers within the assay. To quantify the absolute abundance of each unique TCRbeta CDR3 rearrangement, sequence reads were collapsed and filtered. For each sample, productive Simpson clonality was calculated by taking the square root of Simpson's diversity index across productive rearrangements. TCRdb provides this immuneACCESS table in a form limited to in-frame rearrangements. Some clones are lacking; in checked studies, under half of them reflect an unresolved V gene, and why the rest are absent is not known. For V, J and clone size, that table is used; D and trimming come from the DNA. The sample table shows tens of thousands of clones, and 79% are seen once. Of the sample, roughly 30% is held by the ten largest clones.

The sample comprised peripheral blood. The rearrangement joined TRBV25-1 to TRBJ2-5; 7 middle bases align to TRBD2. The receptor comes from a woman of 80 years or more with acute or convalescent COVID-19. The sequenced DNA: TGTGCCAGCAGTGACCAGGGCGGGAGGACCCAGTACTTC. This sequence encodes CASSDQGGRTQYF. With all but the CDR3 taken from the reference TRBV25-1 and TRBJ2-5 genes, the full variable domain is: EADIYQTPRYLVIGTGKKITLECSQTMGHDKMYWYQQDPGMELHLIHYSYGVNSTEKGDLSSESTVSRIRTEHFPLTLESARPSHTSQYLCASSDQGGRTQYFGPGTRLLVL.